The clone carrying this T cell receptor (beta chain) was seen just once. Its antigen is undetermined. This sample was included in a study of PD-L1 blockade in urothelial cancer. Overall study: Blood gave a median roughly 140,000 T cells. Whole-study results and caveats: Below-median blood TCR clonality before treatment forecast better survival.

The germline V gene has CDR1 SGHRS and CDR2 YFSETQ. The CDR3 sequence is 15 residues long. Deletions cut 4 bases from V and 0 bases from J, with 13 bases between. Synthetic analogs of TCR templates were spiked into every PCR. Some clones are missing from TCRdb's copy, which holds only in-frame ones; the method was immunoSEQ multiplex PCR. The sample has roughly 24,000 clones, around 88% seen once. Sequenced material: PBMCs, taken around atezolizumab (anti-PD-L1) treatment. The sequence was collected from a man in his 60s with urothelial cancer. V gene TRBV5-1 combines with J gene TRBJ1-1; possibly TRBD1 for D (6 bases). DNA for the CDR3: TGCGCCAGCAGCAGCCAGGGGTGGTTGAACACTGAAGCTTTCTTT. It translates to CASSSQGWLNTEAFF.